The 22 T cell receptor beta chains below were found in one sample sequenced in a study of blood T cell repertoires in COVID-19 (dated by TCRdb to the early 2020s). Receptor amplification or capture employed the immunoSEQ multiplex PCR assay. Entries here come from immuneACCESS through TCRdb and include only in-frame sequences with V and J called. Some clones fail to appear in such tables; in the studies checked, an unresolved V gene covers under half of the shortfall, and the cause of the remainder is unknown. The sample data list about 180,000 clones, and about four fifths of these were observed just once. The ten largest make up 8.1% of the sample. What was sequenced was peripheral blood. These receptors came from a woman aged 60 to 75 with COVID-19, enrolled during active disease.

The chain links TRBV4-2 to TRBJ1-5; 10 bases are shared with TRBD1. The junction had 7 bases not matched to a gene; V was cut back by 0 bases and J by 5 bases. The CDR3 has 17 amino acids. Per germline, CDR1 LGHNA and CDR2 YNFKEQ. The CDR3 sequence: CASSQDQSGQGDQPQHF. CDR3 in DNA: TGTGCCAGCAGCCAAGATCAGTCCGGACAGGGGGATCAGCCCCAGCATTTT.

The count of this clone is one. The chain has TRBV5-4 and TRBJ2-6; D gene ambiguous. The CDR3 contains 17 residues. V shed 3 bases and J shed 2 bases, with 15 bases lying between them. Germline CDR1 is SGHNT and CDR2 is YYREEE (reference sequence). The DNA for the CDR3 is TGTGCCAGCAGCTATAAGCAAGGAGTAGCTGGGGCCAACGTCCTGACTTTC. This translates into CASSYKQGVAGANVLTF.

The rearrangement uses TRBV9 and TRBJ1-6, with 7 bases that match TRBD1. The CDR3 has 15 amino acids. The trim removed 4 bases at V and 7 bases at J, leaving 8 bases unmatched. Germline CDR1 reads SGDLS; CDR2 reads YYNGEE. The CDR3 sequence: CASSPVPGGNSPLHF. The CDR3 bases are TGTGCCAGCAGCCCCGTACCAGGGGGAAATTCACCCCTCCACTTT.

CDR3: CASALPFTPEQYV. The DNA of the CDR3 is TGTGCCAGCGCCCTCCCGTTTACTCCAGAGCAGTACGTC. The chain uses TRBV2 and TRBJ2-7; no reliable D call. The CDR3 has 13 amino acids. Per the germline V gene, CDR1 is SNHLY and CDR2 is FYNNEI. Trimming removed 8 bases at V and 7 bases at J, with 18 bases between.

This chain links TRBV6-2 or TRBV6-3 with TRBJ2-7; 13 nucleotides align to TRBD2. The length of the CDR3 is 15 residues. The trim removed 5 bases at V and 4 bases at J, leaving 5 bases unmatched. Germline values: CDR1 MNHEY, CDR2 SVGEGT. The CDR3: CASSTQTSGRYEQYF. The CDR3 DNA is TGTGCCAGCAGTACCCAGACTAGCGGGAGGTACGAGCAGTACTTC.

V gene TRBV7-9 combines with J gene TRBJ2-1; maybe TRBD1 (6 bases). There are 16 residues in the CDR3. Germline assignment: CDR1 SEHNR and CDR2 FQNEAQ (reference sequence). V lost 5 bases and J 9 bases, leaving 23 bases between the germline ends. The CDR3 reads CASSPPGGRGASEQFF. The CDR3 DNA sequence: TGTGCCAGCAGCCCGCCCGGTGGCAGGGGAGCGAGTGAGCAGTTCTTC.

In DNA, the CDR3 is TGTGCCAGCAGTGAAGCGGGGTGGGGGGGGCGCCGCTCTGGAAACACCATATATTTT. It is translated as CASSEAGWGGRRSGNTIYF. This chain joins TRBV6-1 and TRBJ1-3; possibly TRBD1 for D (6 bases). V lost 0 bases to trimming and J lost 0 bases, with 18 bases between them. The germline CDR1 and CDR2 sequences are MNHNS and SASEGT. The CDR3 is 19 amino acids.

There are many counts of this clone. The genes are TRBV6-2 or TRBV6-3 and TRBJ2-2; TRBD2 matches at 11 bases. The CDR3 covers 18 residues. V dropped 4 bases and J dropped 1; count of bases not matched to a gene: 8. The germline V gene has CDR1 MNHEY and CDR2 SVGEGT. In DNA, the CDR3 is TGTGCCAGCAGTTTTGATATCGGGACTAGCGGGAACACCGGGGAGCTGTTTTTT. The encoded protein is CASSFDIGTSGNTGELFF.

The table lists this clone with a few counts. This sequence joins TRBV7-7 and TRBJ2-5, with 9 bases lining up with TRBD2. Germline values: CDR1 SSHAT, CDR2 FNYEAQ (reference sequence). The CDR3 covers 11 residues. The CDR3 sequence is CAVAGEKTQYF. CDR3 DNA: TGTGCGGTAGCGGGAGAAAAGACCCAGTACTTC. The whole variable domain, remainder taken from reference TRBV7-7 and TRBJ2-5, is GAGVSQSPRYKVTKRGQDVTLRCDPISSHATLYWYQQALGQGPEFLTYFNYEAQPDKSGLPSDRFSAERPEGSISTLTIQRTEQRDSAMYRCAVAGEKTQYFGPGTRLLVL.

This clone was counted a few times. This chain uses TRBV18 with TRBJ1-1, with 9 bases matching TRBD1. The germline gives CDR1 KGHSH, CDR2 LQKENI. The J segment lost 7 bases and the V segment lost 2 bases, leaving 2 bases of the junction unmatched. The CDR3 consists of 13 residues. Here the CDR3 reads CASSPRQGVEAFF. The CDR3, as DNA: TGTGCCAGCTCACCAAGACAGGGGGTTGAAGCTTTCTTT.

The table lists this clone with many counts. J is TRBJ1-5 and V is TRBV19; 7 positions match TRBD1. With V trimmed by 5 bases and J by 6 bases, 10 bases remained unmatched. Germline loops: CDR1 LNHDA, CDR2 SQIVND (reference sequence). This CDR3 contains 15 residues. The chain's CDR3 is CASSHPNRGIQPQHF. Here the CDR3 DNA reads TGTGCCAGTAGTCACCCTAACAGGGGAATTCAGCCCCAGCATTTT.

Concerning this clone itself: One junction end does not reproduce the germline sequence, and a read error may be involved. The rearrangement joins TRBV7-2 to TRBJ1-1, with D maybe TRBD1 (5 bases). This CDR3 comprises 12 residues. Germline CDR1 is SGHTA and CDR2 is FQGNSA. CDR3 residues: CASSRGRDPPLF. The CDR3 DNA sequence: TGTGCCAGCAGCCGGGGGAGAGACCCCCCACTTTTT.

CDR3 nucleotide sequence: TGTGCCTGGAGTGTACTTAGGGGGCGGAACGAGCAGTACTTC. This translates into CAWSVLRGRNEQYF. The chain joins TRBV30 to TRBJ2-7, with 7 bases lining up with TRBD1. Per the germline V gene, CDR1 is GTSNPN and CDR2 is SVGIG (reference sequence). CDR3 length: 14 amino acids. V shed 0 bases, J shed 5 bases, and the junction held 7 bases outside the gene matches.

The chain employs TRBV7-3 and TRBJ1-2; 8 bases fit TRBD1. V trimming: 5 bases; J trimming: 2 bases; junction bases outside the gene matches: 7. Germline CDR1 SGHTA, CDR2 FQGTGA. This CDR3 contains 15 residues. The CDR3 sequence is CASSAGQGSNYGYTF. CDR3 in DNA: TGTGCCAGCAGCGCCGGACAGGGTTCAAACTATGGCTACACCTTC.

V and J are TRBV19 and TRBJ1-4; D call uncertain. The CDR3 spans 14 residues. Deletions cut 6 bases from V and 10 bases from J, with 18 bases between. Germline V gives CDR1 LNHDA, CDR2 SQIVND (reference sequence). The CDR3 nucleotides are TGTGCCAGTAGGCCTGGTGGTAACTTCGGAAAACTGTTTTTT. Its translation: CASRPGGNFGKLFF.

The chain couples TRBV11-2 to TRBJ1-1; no reliable D call. Trimming shortened V by 1 base and J by 8 bases, and 5 bases separated the two germline ends. The CDR3 sequence is 11 residues long. In germline, CDR1 is SGHAT, CDR2 FQNNGV. The chain's CDR3 is CASSLGQEAFF. The CDR3 DNA is TGTGCCAGCAGCTTAGGGCAGGAAGCTTTCTTT. Using reference TRBV11-2 and TRBJ1-1 for the parts outside the CDR3, the full variable domain is EAGVAQSPRYKIIEKRQSVAFWCNPISGHATLYWYQQILGQGPKLLIQFQNNGVVDDSQLPKDRFSAERLKGVDSTLKIQPAKLEDSAVYLCASSLGQEAFFGQGTRLTVV.

This clone was observed a few times. The chain uses TRBV30 and TRBJ2-2, with D possibly being TRBD1 (5 bases). Germline V gene lookup returns CDR1 GTSNPN and CDR2 SVGIG (reference sequence). V lost 1 base and J 6 bases, leaving 18 bases between the germline ends. There are 16 residues in the CDR3. The CDR3 nucleotides read TGTGCCTGGAGTGCTCTCCCTCAGGGTCGGTCCGGGGAGCTGTTTTTT. Protein: CAWSALPQGRSGELFF.

This clone has only a few counts. The chain uses TRBV6-6 and TRBJ2-5; weak D call: TRBD1 (6 bases). The CDR3 totals 15 residues. Germline assignment: CDR1 MNHNY and CDR2 SVGAGI (reference sequence). Trimming cost V 5 bases and J 1 base, with 14 bases left between them. The CDR3 protein is CASSHKGTFQETQYF. Here the CDR3 DNA reads TGTGCCAGCAGTCACAAAGGGACATTCCAAGAGACCCAGTACTTC.

This chain links TRBV5-1 with TRBJ2-5; D is unresolved. This CDR3 comprises 16 residues. The germline V gene encodes CDR1 SGHRS and CDR2 YFSETQ. With 4 bases removed from V and 3 bases from J, the gap between germline ends came to 19 bases. The CDR3 DNA is TGCGCCAGCAGCCCCGGGTCGTCCTATCCCGAAGAGACCCAGTACTTC. It is translated as CASSPGSSYPEETQYF.

CDR3 bases: TGTGCCAGCAAGCAGGGGGCTAAAAGGAACACTGAAGCTTTCTTT. Protein sequence: CASKQGAKRNTEAFF. The chain recombines TRBV7-8 with TRBJ1-1; 8 nucleotides line up with TRBD1. J lost 1 base, V lost 7 bases, and 8 bases had no gene match. Germline V gene lookup returns CDR1 SGHVS and CDR2 FQNEAQ. This CDR3 spans 15 amino acids.

This clone came up a few times. The chain is built from TRBV5-1 and TRBJ1-1; maybe TRBD1 (5 bases). The CDR3 totals 19 residues. V gave up 8 bases and J gave up 1 base, with 30 bases separating them. Germline V CDR1 and CDR2: SGHRS, YFSETQ. CDR3 sequence: CARQNTTEWEGPRNTEAFF. DNA of the CDR3: TGCGCCAGGCAGAACACAACGGAATGGGAGGGGCCCCGGAACACTGAAGCTTTCTTT.

In the case of this clone: The same CDR3 can be traced to other DNA sequences in this sample. The V gene is TRBV6-5, the J gene TRBJ2-3; TRBD2 agrees at 7 bases. Looked up from germline, CDR1 is MNHEY and CDR2 is SVGAGI. CDR3 length: 13 residues. V dropped 2 bases and J dropped 5; count of bases not matched to a gene: 1. The CDR3 protein is CASSYGRGDTQYF. As DNA, the CDR3 is TGTGCCAGCAGTTACGGGAGGGGAGATACGCAGTATTTT.